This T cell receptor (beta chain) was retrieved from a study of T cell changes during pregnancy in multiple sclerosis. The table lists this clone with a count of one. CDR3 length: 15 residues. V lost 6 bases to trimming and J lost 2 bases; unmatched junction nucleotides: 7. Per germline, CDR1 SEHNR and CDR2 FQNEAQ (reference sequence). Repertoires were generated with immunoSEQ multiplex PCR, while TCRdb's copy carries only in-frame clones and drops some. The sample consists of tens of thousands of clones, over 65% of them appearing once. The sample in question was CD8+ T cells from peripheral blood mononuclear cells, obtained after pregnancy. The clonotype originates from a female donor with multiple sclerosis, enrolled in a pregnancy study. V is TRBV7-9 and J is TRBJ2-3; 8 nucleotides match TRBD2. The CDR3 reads CASSFIAGNTDTQYF. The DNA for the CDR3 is TGTGCCAGCAGTTTCATAGCGGGGAACACAGATACGCAGTATTTT.